These T cell receptor beta chains were read from a single sample in a study of CXCR3-negative and CXCR3-positive naive CD8 T cells. Following a re-call of the 5' RACE reads, TCRdb has one entry per CDR3 protein and lacks DNA. The listing contains tens of thousands of distinct CDR3 sequences. Specimen: naive CXCR3- CD8+ T cells from blood. All receptors come from a human donor in good health. Some clones in this sample may be carry-over from other donors' samples. The CDR3 runs from the conserved cysteine through the conserved F or W. Clone size is shown for a subset of rows, as once, few, many or a class of expanded clone.

V gene: TRBV25-1
J gene: TRBJ2-7
clone size: .
CDR3 protein: CASSESDRGLTSSYEQYF

V gene: TRBV6-4
J gene: TRBJ2-1
clone size: .
CDR3 protein: CASSDSTTEQFF

V gene: TRBV20-1
J gene: TRBJ2-1
clone size: .
CDR3 protein: CSARDMTSGYNEQFF

V gene: TRBV25-1
J gene: TRBJ1-5
clone size: .
CDR3 protein: CASSRDSLQPQHF

V gene: TRBV7-9
J gene: TRBJ2-1
clone size: .
CDR3 protein: CASSATGTASYNEQFF

V gene: TRBV7-2
J gene: TRBJ2-7
clone size: .
CDR3 protein: CASSLPPYTRTYEQYF

V gene: TRBV6-5
J gene: TRBJ2-7
clone size: .
CDR3 protein: CASSYGTGGFYEQYF

V gene: TRBV6-1
J gene: TRBJ2-7
clone size: .
CDR3 protein: CASRAAYEQYF

V gene: TRBV23-1
J gene: TRBJ2-1
clone size: medium-sized
CDR3 protein: CASSQSGLDDEQFF

V gene: TRBV29-1
J gene: TRBJ1-1
clone size: .
CDR3 protein: CSVEGGRPKPWAFF

V gene: TRBV6-2/TRBV6-3
J gene: TRBJ2-1
clone size: .
CDR3 protein: CASREGTGMNEQFF

V gene: TRBV20-1
J gene: TRBJ2-2
clone size: .
CDR3 protein: CSAPDKNTGELFF

V gene: TRBV6-5
J gene: TRBJ2-1
clone size: .
CDR3 protein: CASSSTSGSLYNEQFF

V gene: TRBV7-2
J gene: TRBJ1-1
clone size: .
CDR3 protein: CASSLQQGLNTEAFF

V gene: TRBV28
J gene: TRBJ2-5
clone size: .
CDR3 protein: CAARLAEQETQYF

V gene: TRBV7-9
J gene: TRBJ2-5
clone size: .
CDR3 protein: CASSPLQETQYF

V gene: TRBV7-9
J gene: TRBJ1-6
clone size: .
CDR3 protein: CASSPGQGDNSPLHF

V gene: TRBV14
J gene: TRBJ2-2
clone size: .
CDR3 protein: CASSQDEGYTGELFF

V gene: TRBV7-6
J gene: TRBJ2-1
clone size: .
CDR3 protein: CASSSGLAEQFF

V gene: TRBV29-1
J gene: TRBJ1-1
clone size: .
CDR3 protein: CSVEEVPGQGNTEAFF

V gene: TRBV20-1
J gene: TRBJ2-1
clone size: .
CDR3 protein: CSAREGASGNEQFF

V gene: TRBV11-3
J gene: TRBJ1-1
clone size: .
CDR3 protein: CASSHRDMNTEAFF

V gene: TRBV29-1
J gene: TRBJ1-1
clone size: .
CDR3 protein: CSVEQGMNTEAFF

V gene: TRBV7-2
J gene: TRBJ2-3
clone size: .
CDR3 protein: CASSFGFGQSTDTQYF

V gene: TRBV12-3/TRBV12-4
J gene: TRBJ2-5
clone size: .
CDR3 protein: CASSLILREETQYF

V gene: TRBV7-2
J gene: TRBJ2-7
clone size: .
CDR3 protein: CASSFMGLGAAYEQYF

V gene: TRBV12-3/TRBV12-4
J gene: TRBJ2-1
clone size: .
CDR3 protein: CASSPLGGTNEQFF

V gene: TRBV7-9
J gene: TRBJ2-5
clone size: .
CDR3 protein: CASSPPDRGQETQYF

V gene: TRBV12-3/TRBV12-4
J gene: TRBJ2-3
clone size: .
CDR3 protein: CARWENRDRAQFSTDTQYF

V gene: TRBV7-9
J gene: TRBJ2-4
clone size: .
CDR3 protein: CASSPDRVRIQYF